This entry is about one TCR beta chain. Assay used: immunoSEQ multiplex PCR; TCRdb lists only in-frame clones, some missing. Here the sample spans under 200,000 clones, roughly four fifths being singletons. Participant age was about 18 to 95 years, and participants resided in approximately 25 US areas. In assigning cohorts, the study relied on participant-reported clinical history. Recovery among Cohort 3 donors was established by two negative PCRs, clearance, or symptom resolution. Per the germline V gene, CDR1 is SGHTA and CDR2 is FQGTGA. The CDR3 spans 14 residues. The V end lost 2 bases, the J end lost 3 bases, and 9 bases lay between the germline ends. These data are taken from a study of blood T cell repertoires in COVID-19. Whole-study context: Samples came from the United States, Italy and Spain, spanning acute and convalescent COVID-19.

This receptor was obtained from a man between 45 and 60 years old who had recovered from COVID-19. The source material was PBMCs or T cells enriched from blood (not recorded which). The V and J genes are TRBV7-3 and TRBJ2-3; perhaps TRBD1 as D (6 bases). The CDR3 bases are TGTGCCAGCAGCTTAGGGCAGGGGACAGATACGCAGTATTTT. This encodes CASSLGQGTDTQYF.